The 3 T cell receptor beta chains reported below all come from one sample, sequenced in a study of CD8+ T cells in alopecia areata. Once RNA had been extracted, it was reverse transcribed into cDNA to act as the sequencing template. Method: immunoSEQ multiplex PCR; TCRdb's copy keeps in-frame clones and lacks some. Among about 140,000 clones listed, 86% were seen once. Treatment noted: oral pan-JAK inhibitor, 5-10 mg twice daily. Sequences were derived from CD8+ T cells sorted from blood, sampled at week 4, from a patient treated with tofacitinib. These receptor sequences come from a human donor with alopecia areata.

This sequence joins TRBV11-1 and TRBJ1-2, with a tentative D call TRBD1 (5 bases). V lost 5 bases, J lost 7 bases, and 8 bases lay in between. There are 11 residues in the CDR3. Germline CDR1 reads SGHAT; CDR2 reads FQDESV (reference sequence). This chain's CDR3 is CASSTGLGYTF. The CDR3 bases are TGTGCCAGCAGCACGGGGCTTGGCTACACCTTC.

This chain's CDR3 is CASSETFMNTEAFF. As DNA, the CDR3 is TGTGCCAGCAGTGAAACCTTCATGAACACTGAAGCTTTCTTT. The gene calls are TRBV6-1 and TRBJ1-1; D is uncertain. From germline, CDR1 is MNHNS and CDR2 SASEGT. V lost 2 bases and J 0 bases, leaving 7 bases between the germline ends. The CDR3 is 14 residues long.

The CDR3 here is CASSLAAGTGGFTEAFF. The CDR3 nucleotides read TGTGCCAGCAGCTTGGCCGCCGGGACAGGGGGTTTCACTGAAGCTTTCTTT. This chain connects TRBV5-4 to TRBJ1-1, with 11 bases lining up with TRBD1. This CDR3 contains 17 residues. J gave up 4 bases and V 0 bases, and 8 bases lay outside the gene matches. Looked up from germline, CDR1 is SGHNT and CDR2 is YYREEE (reference sequence).